In this sample, the clone carrying this TCR beta chain turned up many times. Its specificity is unknown. The observed sequence ends 3 residues before the CDR3 terminus, with the missing tail filled in from the germline J gene. Produced via immunoSEQ multiplex PCR; TCRdb's table is partial and in-frame only. The table lists more than 45,000 clones, with no singletons. The sample originates from a study of T cell clonality in common variable immunodeficiency. The V gene end was trimmed by 1 base and the J gene end by 3 bases; junction bases not matched to a gene: 3. The CDR3 is 15 residues long. In germline, CDR1 is SGHTA, CDR2 FQGNSA. Caucasian heritage predominated among both patients and controls. Findings and caveats of the study: CVID subjects showed higher TCRbeta clonality than healthy controls. Reportedly, TCR beta sequences from common variable immunodeficiency showed fewer deletions and N-nucleotide insertions. Compared with controls, CVID subjects had fewer shared TCRbeta clones.

The origin of this receptor is a person aged 18-69 years in good health. Sequenced material: peripheral blood mononuclear cells. V and J are TRBV7-2 and TRBJ2-1, with 7 positions matching TRBD2. The CDR3 protein is CASSLGRGGYNEQFF. The part of the CDR3 DNA that was read is TGTGCCAGCAGCTTAGGGCGCGGGGGCTACAATGAG.